This T cell receptor (beta chain) was identified in a study of pediatric ulcerative colitis. The CDR3 length is 15 residues. CDR1 and CDR2 (germline): SGHNT, YENEEA. Trimming pared 3 bases from V and 6 bases from J, leaving 18 bases between. Colonoscopy and blood draw happened at the same time. Method: immunoSEQ multiplex PCR; TCRdb's copy keeps in-frame clones and lacks some. In the table there are 30,000 to 45,000 clones, approximately 87% of which are singletons. The sequencing input was blood. The source is a girl aged 5 to 17 with moderate ulcerative colitis. The chain uses TRBV11-3 and TRBJ2-7, with a possible D match to TRBD1 (5 bases). For the CDR3, the DNA is TGTGCCAGCAGCTTGGATAGGGGAATTGCAGGCGAGCAGTACTTC. This encodes CASSLDRGIAGEQYF.